This entry describes one T cell receptor beta chain. Its specificity is unknown. This sample was taken from a study of CD8+ T cells in alopecia areata. Study-level background: Treated patients were given 5 to 10 mg oral tofacitinib twice daily. Study-wide results and caveats: Scalp clonality dropped significantly under tofacitinib, as did expanded CD8+ top-100 clones. Clarity of TCR sharing across patients fell short of that in mice, possibly HLA-related.

Investigators isolated RNA and reverse transcribed it into cDNA to act as the sequencing template. The table came from immunoSEQ multiplex PCR; TCRdb's copy has only in-frame clones and leaves some out. The sample consists of hundreds of thousands of clones, roughly three fifths of them appearing once. Germline CDR1 GTSNPN, CDR2 SVGIG (reference sequence). There are 14 residues in the CDR3. V was pared by 3 bases and J by 0 bases, with 8 bases between. As for treatment: oral pan-JAK inhibitor, 5-10 mg twice daily. The authors sorted CD4+ and CD8+ T cells from PBMCs. The source was CD4+ T cells sorted from blood, collected at roughly week 45, from a patient treated with tofacitinib. The sequence was collected from a human donor with alopecia areata. The gene calls are TRBV30 and TRBJ2-2, with D possibly being TRBD1 (6 bases). The chain's CDR3 is CAWRDRTNTGELFF. The CDR3 DNA is TGTGCCTGGAGAGACAGGACGAACACCGGGGAGCTGTTTTTT.